The 10 T cell receptor beta chains reported below all come from one sample, sequenced in a study of beta chain features in type 1 diabetes (dated by TCRdb to the late 2010s). Library method: the immunoSEQ multiplex PCR assay. The High Capacity cDNA Reverse Transcription Kit was used to reverse transcribe all of the isolated RNA, meaning that expressed TCRB transcripts were what got sequenced. This immuneACCESS table, as held by TCRdb, lists in-frame sequences with V and J called but not all clones. Of the missing ones, under half trace to an unresolved V gene in checked studies; the others have no known cause. This sample holds 300,000 to 350,000 clones; around a fifth were observed only once. About 0.045% of the sample lies in the top ten. Input material: naive CD4+ T cells from blood. The cell subset or site label here, explained by the study, means: true naive CD4+ T cells. All receptors come from a woman under 30 in good health.

For this clone: The sample contains more than one DNA sequence encoding this CDR3. The rearrangement links TRBV5-4 to TRBJ2-5; a weak D match, TRBD1 (6 bases). V lost 4 bases and J lost 0, with 7 bases in between. This CDR3 is built from 13 residues. Germline-derived CDR1 and CDR2 are SGHNT and YYREEE (reference sequence). CDR3 region: CASSTGYQETQYF. DNA of the CDR3: TGTGCCAGCAGCACAGGGTACCAAGAGACCCAGTACTTC. Variable domain in full (rest from reference TRBV5-4 and TRBJ2-5): ETGVTQSPTHLIKTRGQQVTLRCSSQSGHNTVSWYQQALGQGPQFIFQYYREEENGRGNFPPRFSGLQFPNYSSELNVNALELDDSALYLCASSTGYQETQYFGPGTRLLVL.

This chain connects TRBV9 to TRBJ2-7, with D perhaps TRBD1 (5 bases). The CDR3 runs to 14 residues. V was pared by 2 bases and J by 9 bases, with 18 bases between. CDR1 SGDLS and CDR2 YYNGEE come from the germline V gene. Here the CDR3 DNA reads TGTGCCAGCAGCGTGTCGGTAGGGGAAGGAGTGCAGTACTTC. Protein sequence: CASSVSVGEGVQYF.

This clone appeared a few times. This chain joins TRBV18 and TRBJ1-3; 8 nucleotides match TRBD1. Trimming cost V 2 bases and J 0 bases; bases outside gene matches: 3. This CDR3 is 16 amino acids long. Germline CDR1 reads KGHSH; CDR2 reads LQKENI. CDR3 in amino acids: CASSPGQGSSGNTIYF. As DNA, the CDR3 is TGTGCCAGCTCACCAGGACAGGGAAGCTCTGGAAACACCATATATTTT.

J is TRBJ2-5 and V is TRBV23-1; D might be TRBD1 (6 bases). TRBV23-1 falls under the ORF class, with uncertain function. The CDR3 sequence is 13 residues long. V lost 7 bases to trimming and J lost 5 bases, with 14 bases between them. Here the CDR3 reads CASTKQGVETQYF. The CDR3 DNA is TGCGCCAGCACAAAACAGGGAGTGGAGACCCAGTACTTC.

This chain joins TRBV5-1 and TRBJ2-5; TRBD2 agrees at 9 bases. The CDR3 has 16 residues. CDR1 SGHRS and CDR2 YFSETQ come from the germline V gene. J lost 2 bases, V lost 2 bases, and 7 bases had no gene match. CDR3 DNA sequence: TGCGCCAGCAGCTTCAGACGTCTAGCGGGGCAAGAGACCCAGTACTTC. It is translated as CASSFRRLAGQETQYF. Together with reference TRBV5-1 and TRBJ2-5, the CDR3 gives the full variable domain: KAGVTQTPRYLIKTRGQQVTLSCSPISGHRSVSWYQQTPGQGLQFLFEYFSETQRNKGNFPGRFSGRQFSNSRSEMNVSTLELGDSALYLCASSFRRLAGQETQYFGPGTRLLVL.

In its sample, this clone was seen a few times. The chain links TRBV5-6 to TRBJ2-3, with D uncertain. Trimming cost V 4 bases and J 4 bases, with 4 bases left between them. The CDR3 length is 11 residues. CDR1 and CDR2 from the germline V gene are SGHDT and YYEEEE. The CDR3 loop reads CASSLSDTQYF. For the CDR3, the DNA is TGTGCCAGCAGCCTCTCAGATACGCAGTATTTT.

This sequence joins TRBV6-5 and TRBJ1-5; 9 bases are shared with TRBD1. Trimming at V came to 5 bases and at J to 4 bases, leaving 3 bases not matched to a gene. Germline assignment: CDR1 MNHEY and CDR2 SVGAGI. CDR3 length equals 14 residues. CDR3 amino acids: CASSRTGVNQPQHF. For the CDR3, the DNA is TGTGCCAGCAGTAGGACAGGGGTGAATCAGCCCCAGCATTTT.

Written as DNA, the CDR3 is TGTGCCAGCAGCGTTCGGGGGGGCCGCACAGATACGCAGTATTTT. Amino acid sequence: CASSVRGGRTDTQYF. V is TRBV9 and J is TRBJ2-3; 8 nucleotides agree with TRBD2. The CDR3 totals 15 residues. Per germline, CDR1 SGDLS and CDR2 YYNGEE. Losses at the gene ends were 2 bases for V and 1 base for J; bases not matched to a gene: 3.

This clone was observed a handful of times. The rearrangement links TRBV18 to TRBJ2-7; a possible D gene is TRBD2 (6 bases). CDR1 is KGHSH, CDR2 LQKENI, per germline. CDR3 length equals 16 residues. Trimming took 3 bases from V and 6 from J, leaving 21 bases between them. The CDR3 loop reads CASSPIPGEKGSEQYF. DNA for the CDR3: TGTGCCAGCTCACCGATCCCGGGAGAGAAAGGAAGCGAGCAGTACTTC. Combining the CDR3 with reference TRBV18 and TRBJ2-7 gives the whole variable domain NAGVMQNPRHLVRRRGQEARLRCSPMKGHSHVYWYRQLPEEGLKFMVYLQKENIIDESGMPKERFSAEFPKEGPSILRIQQVVRGDSAAYFCASSPIPGEKGSEQYFGPGTRLTVT.

This chain connects TRBV27 to TRBJ2-7; TRBD1 is a possible D gene (6 bases). Germline values: CDR1 MNHEY, CDR2 SMNVEV (reference sequence). The CDR3 contains 14 residues. V lost 4 bases and J lost 1, with 11 bases in between. DNA for the CDR3: TGTGCCAGCAGTTCCGACAGGCAGTCCTACGAGCAGTACTTC. Protein product: CASSSDRQSYEQYF.